This T cell receptor (beta chain) was sequenced for a study of cytomegalovirus exposure and HLA in healthy donors. Primers: 60 Vbeta forward and 13 Jbeta reverse. The table came from immunoSEQ multiplex PCR; TCRdb's copy has only in-frame clones and leaves some out. Of 140,000 or so clones listed, around three quarters were seen once; the top ten hold over 1.5%. A few counts support this clone. Material: PBMCs. This sequence was found in a man aged 40-50 years in good health and CMV-seronegative.

CDR3 coding DNA: TGCGCCAGCAGCTTGGTACAGGGTTTATACGAGCAGTACTTC. Translating gives CASSLVQGLYEQYF. The chain recombines TRBV5-1 with TRBJ2-7; TRBD1 is a possible D gene (6 bases). The germline gives CDR1 SGHRS, CDR2 YFSETQ. Trimming removed 0 bases from V and 4 bases from J, with 11 bases in between. The CDR3 covers 14 residues.